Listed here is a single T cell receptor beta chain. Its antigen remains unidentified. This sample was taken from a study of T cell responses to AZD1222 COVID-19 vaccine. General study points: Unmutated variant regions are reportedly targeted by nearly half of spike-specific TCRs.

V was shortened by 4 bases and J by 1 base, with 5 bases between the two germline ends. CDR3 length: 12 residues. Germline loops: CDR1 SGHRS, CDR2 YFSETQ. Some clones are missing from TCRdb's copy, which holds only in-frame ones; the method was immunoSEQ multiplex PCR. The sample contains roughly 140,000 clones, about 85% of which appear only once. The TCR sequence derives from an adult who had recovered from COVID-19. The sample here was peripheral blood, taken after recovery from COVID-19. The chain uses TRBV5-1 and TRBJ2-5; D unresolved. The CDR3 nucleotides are TGCGCCAGCAGCACCCCCCAAGAGACCCAGTACTTC. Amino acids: CASSTPQETQYF.